This T cell receptor beta chain stems from a study of blood T cell repertoires in COVID-19. CDR3 length: 15 amino acids. In germline, CDR1 is SGHRS, CDR2 YFSETQ. With V trimmed by 4 bases and J by 4 bases, 10 bases remained unmatched. Original processing notes: Nucleated cell number was recorded as an estimate derived from reference gene primer amplification. The table came from immunoSEQ multiplex PCR; TCRdb's copy has only in-frame clones and leaves some out. V and J calls and clone size are copied from that table; D and trimming were computed from the DNA. The sample consists of 150,000 to 200,000 clones, around nine tenths of them appearing once.

The sequenced sample consisted of PBMCs or T cells enriched from blood (not recorded which). This sequence originates from a woman under 30 who had recovered from COVID-19. This chain connects TRBV5-1 to TRBJ1-2; 7 bases align to TRBD1. The CDR3 loop reads CASSLDRSRGYGYTF. DNA of the CDR3: TGCGCCAGCAGCCTGGACAGGTCCCGCGGCTATGGCTACACCTTC.